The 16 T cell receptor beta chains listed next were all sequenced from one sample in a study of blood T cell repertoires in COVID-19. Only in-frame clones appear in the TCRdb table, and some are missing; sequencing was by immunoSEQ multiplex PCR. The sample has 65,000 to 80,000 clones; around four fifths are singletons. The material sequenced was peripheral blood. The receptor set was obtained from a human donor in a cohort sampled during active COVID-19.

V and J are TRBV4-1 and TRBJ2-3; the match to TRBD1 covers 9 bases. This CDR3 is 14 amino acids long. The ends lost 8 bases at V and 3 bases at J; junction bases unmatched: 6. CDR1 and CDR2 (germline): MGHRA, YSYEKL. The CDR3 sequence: CASGYRGQTDTQYF. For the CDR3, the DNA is TGCGCCAGCGGTTACAGGGGGCAAACAGATACGCAGTATTTT.

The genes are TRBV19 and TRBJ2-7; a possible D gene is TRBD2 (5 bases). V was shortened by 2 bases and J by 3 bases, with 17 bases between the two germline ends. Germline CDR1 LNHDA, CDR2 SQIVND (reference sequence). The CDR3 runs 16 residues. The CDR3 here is CASSISLAGSLYEQYF. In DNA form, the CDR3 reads TGTGCCAGTAGTATATCTTTGGCGGGCTCCCTCTACGAGCAGTACTTC.

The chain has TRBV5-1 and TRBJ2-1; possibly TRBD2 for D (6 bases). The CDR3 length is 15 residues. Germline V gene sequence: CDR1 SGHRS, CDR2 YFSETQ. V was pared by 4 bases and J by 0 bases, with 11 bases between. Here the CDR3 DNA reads TGCGCCAGCAGCCCCGACGGGAGCTCCTACAATGAGCAGTTCTTC. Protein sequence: CASSPDGSSYNEQFF.

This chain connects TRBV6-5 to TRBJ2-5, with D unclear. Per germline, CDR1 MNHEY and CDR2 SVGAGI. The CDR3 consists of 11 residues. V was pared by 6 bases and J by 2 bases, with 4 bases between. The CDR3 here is CASRAQETQYF. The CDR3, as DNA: TGTGCCAGCAGAGCACAAGAGACCCAGTACTTC.

The CDR3: CATSGKGLNTQYF. The CDR3, as DNA: TGTGCCACCAGTGGAAAGGGGCTAAATACGCAGTATTTT. This chain links TRBV24-1 with TRBJ2-3; perhaps TRBD1 as D (5 bases). The V gene lost 5 bases and the J gene lost 7 bases, with 12 bases spanning the gap. Per germline, CDR1 KGHDR and CDR2 SFDVKD. This CDR3 contains 13 residues.

CDR3 sequence: CASVGQGVVGELFF. DNA of the CDR3: TGTGCCAGCGTGGGACAGGGGGTTGTAGGGGAGCTGTTTTTT. The chain uses TRBV2 and TRBJ2-2, with 11 positions matching TRBD1. This CDR3 spans 14 amino acids. From germline, CDR1 is SNHLY and CDR2 FYNNEI. Unmatched junction bases numbered 7, after V lost 8 bases and J lost 8 bases.

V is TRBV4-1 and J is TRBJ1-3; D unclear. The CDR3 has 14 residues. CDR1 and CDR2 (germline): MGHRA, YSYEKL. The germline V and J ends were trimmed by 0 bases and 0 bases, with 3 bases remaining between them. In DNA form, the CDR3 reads TGCGCCAGCAGCCAAGACAACTCTGGAAACACCATATATTTT. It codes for CASSQDNSGNTIYF.

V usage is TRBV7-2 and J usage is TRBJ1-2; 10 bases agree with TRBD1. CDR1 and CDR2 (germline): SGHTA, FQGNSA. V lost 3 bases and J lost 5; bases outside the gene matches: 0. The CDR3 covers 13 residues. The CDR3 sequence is CASSLGQGYGYTF. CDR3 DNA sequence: TGTGCCAGCAGCTTGGGACAGGGGTATGGCTACACCTTC.

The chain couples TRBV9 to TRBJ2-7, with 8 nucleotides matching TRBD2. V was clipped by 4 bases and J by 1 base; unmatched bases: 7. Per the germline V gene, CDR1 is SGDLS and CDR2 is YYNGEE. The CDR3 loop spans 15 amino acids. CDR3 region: CASSPGLEKSYEQYF. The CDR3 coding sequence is TGTGCCAGCAGCCCGGGACTAGAAAAGTCCTACGAGCAGTACTTC.

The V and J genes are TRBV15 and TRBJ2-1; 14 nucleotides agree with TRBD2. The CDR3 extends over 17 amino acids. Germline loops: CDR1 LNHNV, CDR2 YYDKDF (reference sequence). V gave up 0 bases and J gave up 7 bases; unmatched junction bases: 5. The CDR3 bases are TGTGCCACCAGCAGAGATCTGGGACTAGCGGGAGTTAATGAGCAGTTCTTC. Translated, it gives CATSRDLGLAGVNEQFF. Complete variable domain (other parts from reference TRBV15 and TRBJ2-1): DAMVIQNPRYQVTQFGKPVTLSCSQTLNHNVMYWYQQKSSQAPKLLFHYYDKDFNNEADTPDNFQSRRPNTSFCFLDIRSPGLGDTAMYLCATSRDLGLAGVNEQFFGPGTRLTVL.

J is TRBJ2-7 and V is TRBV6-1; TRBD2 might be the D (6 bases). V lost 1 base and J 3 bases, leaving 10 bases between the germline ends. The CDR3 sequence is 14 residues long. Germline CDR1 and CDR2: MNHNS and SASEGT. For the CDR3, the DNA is TGTGCCAGCAGTGAAGTACCAGCGGGCTACGAGCAGTACTTC. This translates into CASSEVPAGYEQYF.

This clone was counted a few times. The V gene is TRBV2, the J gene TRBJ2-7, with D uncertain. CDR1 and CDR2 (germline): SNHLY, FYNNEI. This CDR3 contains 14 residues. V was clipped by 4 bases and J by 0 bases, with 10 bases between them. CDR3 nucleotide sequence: TGTGCCAGCAGTGTCGGCAGGAACTCCTACGAGCAGTACTTC. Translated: CASSVGRNSYEQYF.

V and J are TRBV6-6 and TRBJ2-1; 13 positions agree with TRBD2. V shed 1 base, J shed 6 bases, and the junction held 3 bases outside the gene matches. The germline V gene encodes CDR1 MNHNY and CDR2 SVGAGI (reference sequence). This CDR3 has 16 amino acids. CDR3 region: CASSYLTSGGGNEQFF. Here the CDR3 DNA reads TGTGCCAGCAGTTACTTAACTAGCGGGGGGGGCAATGAGCAGTTCTTC.

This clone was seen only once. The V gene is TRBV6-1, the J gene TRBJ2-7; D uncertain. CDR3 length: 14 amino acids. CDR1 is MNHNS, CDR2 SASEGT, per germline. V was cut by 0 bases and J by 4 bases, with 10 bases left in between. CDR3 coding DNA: TGTGCCAGCAGTGAAGCTCGACACCGTTACGAGCAGTACTTC. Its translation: CASSEARHRYEQYF.

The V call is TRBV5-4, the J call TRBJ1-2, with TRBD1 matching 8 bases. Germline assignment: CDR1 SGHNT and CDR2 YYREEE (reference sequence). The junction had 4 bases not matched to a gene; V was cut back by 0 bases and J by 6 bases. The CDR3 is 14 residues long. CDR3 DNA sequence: TGTGCCAGCAGCTTGGACAGGGGGAGACATGGCTACACCTTC. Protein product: CASSLDRGRHGYTF.

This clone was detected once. The chain's CDR3 is CASSISPGGVNEKLFF. The DNA for the CDR3 is TGTGCCAGTAGTATATCGCCGGGGGGGGTTAATGAAAAACTGTTTTTT. The chain joins TRBV19 to TRBJ1-4, with D tentatively TRBD1 (5 bases). Germline V gene sequence: CDR1 LNHDA, CDR2 SQIVND (reference sequence). The CDR3 runs 16 residues. Trimming stripped 2 bases from V and 4 bases from J, with 14 bases between.